This TCR beta chain was recorded in a study of shared clonotypes between healthy human individuals. Notes on the study in general: Apart from blood, nothing was sampled; tissue repertoires likely differ.

Generated by immunoSEQ multiplex PCR, the TCRdb table keeps only in-frame clones and is missing some. This sample has under 2,500,000 clones, with roughly 95% found just once. The CDR3 has 20 residues. The germline V gene encodes CDR1 KGHSH and CDR2 LQKENI. V was shortened by 0 bases and J by 0 bases, with 21 bases between the two germline ends. About this clone: Its specificity is not known.

The origin of this receptor is a man aged 18 to 30 in good health. The sample taken for sequencing was naive CD4+ T cells sorted from blood. As for subset: CD45RA+ positively selected. The V call is TRBV18, the J call TRBJ2-4; D is possibly TRBD2 (6 bases). CDR3 sequence reads: CASSPPGLLLYLLAKNIQYF. The CDR3 bases are TGTGCCAGCTCACCACCGGGACTTCTATTGTACCTGTTAGCCAAAAACATTCAGTACTTC.